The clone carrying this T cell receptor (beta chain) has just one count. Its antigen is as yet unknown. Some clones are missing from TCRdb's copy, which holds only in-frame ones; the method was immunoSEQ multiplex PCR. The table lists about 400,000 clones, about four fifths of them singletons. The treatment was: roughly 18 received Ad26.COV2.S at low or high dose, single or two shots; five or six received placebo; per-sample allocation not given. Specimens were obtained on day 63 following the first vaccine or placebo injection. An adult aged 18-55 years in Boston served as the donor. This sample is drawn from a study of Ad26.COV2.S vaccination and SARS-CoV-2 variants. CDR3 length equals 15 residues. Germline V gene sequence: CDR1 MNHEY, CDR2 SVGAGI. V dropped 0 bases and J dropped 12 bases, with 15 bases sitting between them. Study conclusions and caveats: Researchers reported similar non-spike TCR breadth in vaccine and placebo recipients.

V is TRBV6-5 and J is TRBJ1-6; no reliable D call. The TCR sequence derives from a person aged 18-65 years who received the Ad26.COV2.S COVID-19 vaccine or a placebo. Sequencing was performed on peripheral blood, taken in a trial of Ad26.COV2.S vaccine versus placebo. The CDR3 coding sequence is TGTGCCAGCAGTTACTCGCGTTTAACTTTTTTACCCCTCCACTTT. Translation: CASSYSRLTFLPLHF.